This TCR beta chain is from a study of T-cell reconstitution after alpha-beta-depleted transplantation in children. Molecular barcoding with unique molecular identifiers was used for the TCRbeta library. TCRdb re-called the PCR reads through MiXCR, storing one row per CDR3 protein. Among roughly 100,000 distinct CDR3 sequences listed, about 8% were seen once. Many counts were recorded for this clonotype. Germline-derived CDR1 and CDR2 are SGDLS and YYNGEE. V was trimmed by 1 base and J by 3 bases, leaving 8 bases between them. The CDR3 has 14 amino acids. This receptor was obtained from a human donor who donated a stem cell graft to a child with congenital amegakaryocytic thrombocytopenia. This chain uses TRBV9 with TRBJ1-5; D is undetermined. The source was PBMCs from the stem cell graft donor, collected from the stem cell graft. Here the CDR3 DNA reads TGTGCCAGCAGCGTAAGCGCAGACAATCAGCCCCAGCATTTT. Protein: CASSVSADNQPQHF.